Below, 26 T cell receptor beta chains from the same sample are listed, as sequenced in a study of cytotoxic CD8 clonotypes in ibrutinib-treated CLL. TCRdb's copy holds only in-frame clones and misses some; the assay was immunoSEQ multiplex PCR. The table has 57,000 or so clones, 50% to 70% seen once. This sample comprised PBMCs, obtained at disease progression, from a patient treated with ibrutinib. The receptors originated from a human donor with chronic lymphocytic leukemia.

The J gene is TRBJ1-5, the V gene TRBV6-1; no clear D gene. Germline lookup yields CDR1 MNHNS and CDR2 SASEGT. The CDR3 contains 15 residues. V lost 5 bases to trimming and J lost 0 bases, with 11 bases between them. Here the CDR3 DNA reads TGTGCCAGCAGTACTGGACGGATTAGCAATCAGCCCCAGCATTTT. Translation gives CASSTGRISNQPQHF.

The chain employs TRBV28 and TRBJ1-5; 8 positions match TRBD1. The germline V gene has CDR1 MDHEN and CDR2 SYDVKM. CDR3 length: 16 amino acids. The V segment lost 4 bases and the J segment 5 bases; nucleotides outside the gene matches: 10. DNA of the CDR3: TGTGCCAGCAGTTACCCCAGGGGGCTATCATATCAGCCCCAGCATTTT. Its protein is CASSYPRGLSYQPQHF. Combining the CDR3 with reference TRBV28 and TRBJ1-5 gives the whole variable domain DVKVTQSSRYLVKRTGEKVFLECVQDMDHENMFWYRQDPGLGLRLIYFSYDVKMKEKGDIPEGYSVSREKKERFSLILESASTNQTSMYLCASSYPRGLSYQPQHFGDGTRLSIL.

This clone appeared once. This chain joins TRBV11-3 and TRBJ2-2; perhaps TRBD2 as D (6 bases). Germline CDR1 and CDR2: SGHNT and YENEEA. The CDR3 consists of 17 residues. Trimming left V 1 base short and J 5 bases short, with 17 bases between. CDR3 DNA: TGTGCCAGCAGCTTAGCCCTAGGCCTAGCGACGACCGGGGAGCTGTTTTTT. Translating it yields CASSLALGLATTGELFF. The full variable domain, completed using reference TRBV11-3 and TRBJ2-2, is EAGVVQSPRYKIIEKKQPVAFWCNPISGHNTLYWYLQNLGQGPELLIRYENEEAVDDSQLPKDRFSAERLKGVDSTLKIQPAELGDSAVYLCASSLALGLATTGELFFGEGSRLTVL.

Written as DNA, the CDR3 is TGTGCCAGCAGCCCGGGAGGGTACTTGAACACTGAAGCTTTCTTT. Translation: CASSPGGYLNTEAFF. The chain uses TRBV11-3 and TRBJ1-1; D not resolved. V was pared by 5 bases and J by 0 bases, with 13 bases between. The CDR3 extends over 15 amino acids. CDR1 is SGHNT and CDR2 is YENEEA in the germline V gene.

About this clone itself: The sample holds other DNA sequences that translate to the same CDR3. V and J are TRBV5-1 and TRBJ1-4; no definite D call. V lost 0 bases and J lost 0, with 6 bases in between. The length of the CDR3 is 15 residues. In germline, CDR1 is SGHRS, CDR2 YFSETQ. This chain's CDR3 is CASSLGGTTNEKLFF. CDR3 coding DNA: TGCGCCAGCAGCTTGGGCGGAACAACTAATGAAAAACTGTTTTTT.

The CDR3 DNA is TGTGCCAGCAGCTTATCTGGGGCGGGCGGTTCGGAGACCCAGTACTTC. This gives the protein CASSLSGAGGSETQYF. V is TRBV7-8 and J is TRBJ2-5, with D perhaps being TRBD1 or TRBD2 (5 bases each). The germline CDR1 and CDR2 sequences are SGHVS and FQNEAQ. The length of the CDR3 is 16 residues. V dropped 2 bases and J dropped 5 bases, with 18 bases sitting between them.

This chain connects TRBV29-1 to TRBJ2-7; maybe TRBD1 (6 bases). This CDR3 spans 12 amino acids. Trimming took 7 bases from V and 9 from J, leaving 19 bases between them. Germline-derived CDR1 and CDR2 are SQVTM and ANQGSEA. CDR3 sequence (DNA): TGCAGCGCTGACTTGGGGGCCCTCAGGCAGTACTTC. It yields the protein CSADLGALRQYF.

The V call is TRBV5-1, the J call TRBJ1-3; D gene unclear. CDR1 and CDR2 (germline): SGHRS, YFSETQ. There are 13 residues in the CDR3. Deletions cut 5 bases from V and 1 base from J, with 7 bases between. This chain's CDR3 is CASSSGSGNTIYF. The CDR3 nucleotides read TGCGCCAGCAGTAGCGGGTCTGGAAACACCATATATTTT.

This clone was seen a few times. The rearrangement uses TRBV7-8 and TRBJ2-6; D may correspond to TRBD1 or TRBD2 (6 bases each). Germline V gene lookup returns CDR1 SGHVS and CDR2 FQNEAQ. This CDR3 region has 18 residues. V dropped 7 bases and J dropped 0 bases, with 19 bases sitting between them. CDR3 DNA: TGTGCCAGCACCGATGCACGCAGGGGACTCTCTGGGGCCAACGTCCTGACTTTC. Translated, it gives CASTDARRGLSGANVLTF. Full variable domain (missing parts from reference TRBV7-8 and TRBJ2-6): GAGVSQSPRYKVAKRGQDVALRCDPISGHVSLFWYQQALGQGPEFLTYFQNEAQLDKSGLPSDRFFAERPEGSVSTLKIQRTQQEDSAVYLCASTDARRGLSGANVLTFGAGSRLTVL.

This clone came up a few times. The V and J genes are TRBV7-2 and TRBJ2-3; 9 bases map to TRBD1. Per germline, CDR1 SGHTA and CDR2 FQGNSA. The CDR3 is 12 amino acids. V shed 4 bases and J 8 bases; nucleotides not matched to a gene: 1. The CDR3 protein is CASSSTGGTQYF. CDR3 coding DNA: TGTGCCAGCAGCTCGACAGGGGGTACGCAGTATTTT.

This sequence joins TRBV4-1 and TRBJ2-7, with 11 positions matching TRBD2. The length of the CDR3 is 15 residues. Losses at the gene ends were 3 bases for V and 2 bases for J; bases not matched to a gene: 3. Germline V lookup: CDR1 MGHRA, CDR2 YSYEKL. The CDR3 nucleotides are TGCGCCAGCAGCCAGTCTAGCGGGGGGACCTACGAGCAGTACTTC. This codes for CASSQSSGGTYEQYF.

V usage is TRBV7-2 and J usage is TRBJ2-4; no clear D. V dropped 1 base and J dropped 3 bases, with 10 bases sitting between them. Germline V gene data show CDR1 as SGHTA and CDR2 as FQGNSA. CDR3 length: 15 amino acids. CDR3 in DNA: TGTGCCAGCAGCTTAGGGGGTCAGAGCAAAAACATTCAGTACTTC. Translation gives CASSLGGQSKNIQYF.

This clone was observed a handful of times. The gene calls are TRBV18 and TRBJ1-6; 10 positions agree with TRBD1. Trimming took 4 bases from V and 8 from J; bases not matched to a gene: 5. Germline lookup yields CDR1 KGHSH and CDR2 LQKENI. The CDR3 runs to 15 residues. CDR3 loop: CASSQSGTGDSPLHF. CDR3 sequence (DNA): TGTGCCAGCTCACAATCCGGGACAGGGGATTCACCCCTCCACTTT.

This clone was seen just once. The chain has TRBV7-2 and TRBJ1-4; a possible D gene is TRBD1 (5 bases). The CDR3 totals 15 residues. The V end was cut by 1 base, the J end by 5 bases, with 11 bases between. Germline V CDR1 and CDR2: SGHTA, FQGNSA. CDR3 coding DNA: TGTGCCAGCAGCTTAGTCGGACAAGTCAATGAAAAACTGTTTTTT. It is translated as CASSLVGQVNEKLFF.

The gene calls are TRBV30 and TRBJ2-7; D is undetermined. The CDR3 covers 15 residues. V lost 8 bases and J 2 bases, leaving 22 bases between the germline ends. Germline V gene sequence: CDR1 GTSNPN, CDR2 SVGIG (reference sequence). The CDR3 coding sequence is TGTGCCATGTCCTTAACAAGACTTCCTACCTACGAGCAGTACTTC. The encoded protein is CAMSLTRLPTYEQYF.

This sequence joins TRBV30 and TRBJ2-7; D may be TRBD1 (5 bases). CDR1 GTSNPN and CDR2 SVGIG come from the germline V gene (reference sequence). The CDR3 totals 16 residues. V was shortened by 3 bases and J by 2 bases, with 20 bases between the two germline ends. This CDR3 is CAWSFQGIERTYEQYF. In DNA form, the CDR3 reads TGTGCCTGGAGCTTTCAGGGTATAGAGCGAACCTACGAGCAGTACTTC.

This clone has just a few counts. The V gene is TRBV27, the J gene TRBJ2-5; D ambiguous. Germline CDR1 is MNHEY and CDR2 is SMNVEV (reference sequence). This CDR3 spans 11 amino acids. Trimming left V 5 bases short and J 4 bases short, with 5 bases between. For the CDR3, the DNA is TGTGCCAGCAGTAACGCAGAGACCCAGTACTTC. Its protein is CASSNAETQYF.

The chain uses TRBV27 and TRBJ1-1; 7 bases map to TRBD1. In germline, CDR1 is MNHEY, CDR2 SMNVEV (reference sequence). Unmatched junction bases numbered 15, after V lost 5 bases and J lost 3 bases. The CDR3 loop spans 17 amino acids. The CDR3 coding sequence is TGTGCCAGCAGTCCCCCGGTCAGACCGGGACAGCACACTGAAGCTTTCTTT. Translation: CASSPPVRPGQHTEAFF.

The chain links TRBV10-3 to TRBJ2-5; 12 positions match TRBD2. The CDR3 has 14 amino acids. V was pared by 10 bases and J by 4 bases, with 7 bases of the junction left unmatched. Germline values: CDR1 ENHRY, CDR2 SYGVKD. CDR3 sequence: CATQRGLAGETQYF. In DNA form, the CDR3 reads TGTGCCACCCAAAGGGGACTAGCGGGAGAGACCCAGTACTTC.

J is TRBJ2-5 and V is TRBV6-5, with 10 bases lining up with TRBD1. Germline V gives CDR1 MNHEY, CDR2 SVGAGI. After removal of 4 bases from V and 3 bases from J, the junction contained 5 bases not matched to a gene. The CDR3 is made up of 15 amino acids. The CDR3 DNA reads TGTGCCAGCAGTTCTTCCGGGACAGGGGAAGAGACCCAGTACTTC. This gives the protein CASSSSGTGEETQYF.

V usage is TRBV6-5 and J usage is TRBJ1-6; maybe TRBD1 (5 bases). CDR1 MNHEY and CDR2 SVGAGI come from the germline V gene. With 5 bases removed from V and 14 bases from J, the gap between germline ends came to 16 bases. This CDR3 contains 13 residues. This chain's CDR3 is CASSPPPGTTLHF. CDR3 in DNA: TGTGCCAGCAGTCCCCCGCCCGGGACTACCCTCCACTTT.

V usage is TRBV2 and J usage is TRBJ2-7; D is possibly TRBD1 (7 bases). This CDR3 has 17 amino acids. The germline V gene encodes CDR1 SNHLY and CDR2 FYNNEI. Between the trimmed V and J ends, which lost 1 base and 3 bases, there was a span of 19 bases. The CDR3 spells CASSEVEWAGTDYEQYF. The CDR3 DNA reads TGTGCCAGCAGTGAAGTCGAGTGGGCGGGGACAGACTACGAGCAGTACTTC.

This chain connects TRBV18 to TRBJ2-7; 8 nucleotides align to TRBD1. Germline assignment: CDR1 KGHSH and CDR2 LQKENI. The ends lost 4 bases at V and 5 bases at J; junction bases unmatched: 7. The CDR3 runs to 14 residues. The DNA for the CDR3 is TGTGCCAGCTCACATCCAGCAGGGGGCAACGAGCAGTACTTC. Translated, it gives CASSHPAGGNEQYF.

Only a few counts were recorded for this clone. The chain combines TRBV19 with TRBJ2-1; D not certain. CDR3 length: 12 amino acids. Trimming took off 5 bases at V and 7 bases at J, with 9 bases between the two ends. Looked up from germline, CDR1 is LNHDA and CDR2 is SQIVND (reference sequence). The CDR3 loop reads CASSASGNEQFF. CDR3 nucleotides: TGTGCCAGTAGTGCTTCCGGTAATGAGCAGTTCTTC.

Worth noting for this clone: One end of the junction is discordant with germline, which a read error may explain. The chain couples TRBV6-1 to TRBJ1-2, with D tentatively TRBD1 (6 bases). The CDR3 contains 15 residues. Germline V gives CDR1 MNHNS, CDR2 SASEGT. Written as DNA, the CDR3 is TGCGCCAGCAGTGACGTGGCAGGGGTGGACTATGGCTACACCTTC. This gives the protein CASSDVAGVDYGYTF.

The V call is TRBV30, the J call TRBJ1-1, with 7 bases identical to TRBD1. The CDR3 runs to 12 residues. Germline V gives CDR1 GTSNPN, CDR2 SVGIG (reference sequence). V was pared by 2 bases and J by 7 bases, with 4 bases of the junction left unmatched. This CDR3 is CAWSMTGFEAFF. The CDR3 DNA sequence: TGTGCCTGGAGTATGACAGGGTTTGAAGCTTTCTTT.